This entry is about one TCR beta chain. Generated by immunoSEQ multiplex PCR, the TCRdb table keeps only in-frame clones and is missing some. The sample has fewer than 300,000 clones, over 75% seen once. This CDR3 spans 16 amino acids. V was cut by 0 bases and J by 6 bases, with 15 bases left in between. The germline gives CDR1 MNHEY, CDR2 SVGAGI. This sample was taken from a study of blood T cell repertoires in COVID-19. The chain uses TRBV6-5 and TRBJ1-5; weak D call: TRBD1 (6 bases). This TCR was recovered from a human donor in a cohort sampled during active COVID-19. Material: peripheral blood. The CDR3 nucleotides are TGTGCCAGCAGTTACTCGTTTTCGGGGGGCGTTCAGCCCCAGCATTTT. Translated, it gives CASSYSFSGGVQPQHF.